This T cell receptor (beta chain) was identified during a study of metastatic and nonmetastatic thyroid tumors. Broader study findings: TCR beta diversity was reportedly significantly higher in malignant thyroid tumors than benign nodules, in blood and tumor.

Thyroid surgery took place with no prior treatment in any patient. CDR3 length equals 16 residues. The germline V gene encodes CDR1 DFQATT and CDR2 SNEGSKA (reference sequence). J gave up 2 bases and V 5 bases, and 12 bases lay outside the gene matches. Per the original data handling: The distant-metastasis classifier for papillary thyroid cancer was built from CDR3 differences across clinicopathological groups. TCRdb reanalyzed the PCR reads via MiXCR. The V and J calls come from TCRdb's annotation, not from the publication. The sample carries tens of thousands of clones, over 15% recorded once. This clone has at least ten counts. The antigen is unknown.

The TCR sequence derives from a female donor with papillary thyroid cancer or a benign thyroid nodule (not recorded which). Some clones in this sample may be carry-over from other donors' samples. The rearrangement uses TRBV20-1 and TRBJ2-3; 8 nucleotides agree with TRBD2. The sequenced sample was blood. The CDR3 sequence: CSAGGEERGTTDTQYF. The CDR3 nucleotides read TGCAGTGCTGGGGGTGAGGAGCGGGGGACCACAGATACGCAGTATTTT.